The 31 T cell receptor beta chains presented below share a single source sample, sequenced in a study of T cells in Graves' hyperthyroidism and ophthalmopathy. RNA transcripts were the template for amplifying TCR beta CDR3 regions. Researchers ran a first-round RT-PCR on the TCR CDR3 using the HTBI primer set. TCRdb reprocessed the multiplex PCR reads via MiXCR and lists one record per CDR3 protein. The table records roughly 420,000 distinct CDR3 sequences, roughly 13% of them present only once. The specimen was blood. The receptors derive from a woman aged 18 to 35 with Graves' hyperthyroidism.

The V call is TRBV20-1, the J call TRBJ2-3; 12 bases line up with TRBD2. From germline, CDR1 is DFQATT and CDR2 SNEGSKA (reference sequence). V dropped 3 bases and J dropped 4; count of bases not matched to a gene: 5. CDR3 length: 15 residues. The CDR3: CSARMASGRADTQYF. CDR3 DNA sequence: TGCAGTGCTAGGATGGCTAGCGGGAGGGCAGATACGCAGTATTTT.

This clonotype was seen a handful of times. V gene TRBV5-1 combines with J gene TRBJ2-2; D is possibly TRBD2 (6 bases). Trimming took 5 bases from V and 0 from J, leaving 11 bases between them. This CDR3 has 15 amino acids. CDR1 is SGHRS, CDR2 YFSETQ, per germline. The CDR3 is CASSRLGSNTGELFF. Written as DNA, the CDR3 is TGCGCCAGCAGTCGACTAGGATCGAACACCGGGGAGCTGTTTTTT. The full variable domain, in which reference TRBV5-1 and TRBJ2-2 provide the parts outside the CDR3, is KAGVTQTPRYLIKTRGQQVTLSCSPISGHRSVSWYQQTPGQGLQFLFEYFSETQRNKGNFPGRFSGRQFSNSRSEMNVSTLELGDSALYLCASSRLGSNTGELFFGEGSRLTVL.

The table lists this clonotype with many counts. V is TRBV7-2 and J is TRBJ2-1, with TRBD2 matching 10 bases. V gave up 3 bases and J gave up 0 bases; unmatched junction bases: 2. Germline V gene data show CDR1 as SGHTA and CDR2 as FQGNSA. The CDR3 extends over 16 amino acids. The CDR3 reads CASSFIAGGSYNEQFF. CDR3 DNA sequence: TGTGCCAGCAGCTTTATAGCGGGAGGCTCCTACAATGAGCAGTTCTTC.

This clonotype was detected only a few times. The V call is TRBV9, the J call TRBJ2-7, with D possibly matching TRBD2 (5 bases). Per the germline V gene, CDR1 is SGDLS and CDR2 is YYNGEE. This CDR3 region has 15 residues. V was shortened by 0 bases and J by 3 bases, with 13 bases between the two germline ends. CDR3 nucleotides: TGTGCCAGCAGCGTAGCCGGAGGATGGAACTACGAGCAGTACTTC. Translation gives CASSVAGGWNYEQYF. The entire variable domain, with the rest obtained from reference TRBV9 and TRBJ2-7, is as follows: DSGVTQTPKHLITATGQRVTLRCSPRSGDLSVYWYQQSLDQGLQFLIQYYNGEERAKGNILERFSAQQFPDLHSELNLSSLELGDSALYFCASSVAGGWNYEQYFGPGTRLTVT.

In this sample, this clonotype turned up many times. The rearrangement links TRBV7-2 to TRBJ2-3; D is undetermined. V lost 0 bases, J lost 2 bases, and 6 bases lay in between. Germline CDR1 reads SGHTA; CDR2 reads FQGNSA. The CDR3 runs to 14 residues. CDR3 in amino acids: CASSLARNTDTQYF. The CDR3 region has the DNA TGTGCCAGCAGCTTAGCGAGAAACACAGATACGCAGTATTTT.

V usage is TRBV28 and J usage is TRBJ2-7; 8 bases are a match to TRBD2. J gave up 2 bases and V 6 bases, and 12 bases lay outside the gene matches. CDR3 length equals 16 residues. Germline V gives CDR1 MDHEN, CDR2 SYDVKM. CDR3 region: CASRETKTSVAYEQYF. The CDR3 bases are TGTGCCAGCAGGGAAACCAAGACTAGCGTTGCCTACGAGCAGTACTTC.

The chain has TRBV6-4 and TRBJ2-6, with D perhaps TRBD1 or TRBD2 (5 bases each). V lost 6 bases and J lost 3, with 12 bases in between. The CDR3 spans 15 residues. The germline gives CDR1 MRHNA, CDR2 SNTAGT. The CDR3 nucleotides read TGTGCCAGCAGCGCCGAGGGGATTGGGGCCAACGTCCTGACTTTC. Its translation: CASSAEGIGANVLTF.

This clonotype was seen at least ten times. The chain couples TRBV30 to TRBJ1-1; D is undetermined. V lost 2 bases and J lost 8, with 9 bases in between. The CDR3 runs to 11 residues. CDR1 is GTSNPN, CDR2 SVGIG, per germline (reference sequence). CDR3 DNA: TGTGCCTGGAGTAAGCTGTCCGAAGCTTTCTTT. The encoded protein is CAWSKLSEAFF.

This clonotype was recorded at least ten times. The chain recombines TRBV2 with TRBJ2-3, with D perhaps TRBD2 (6 bases). Germline V gene lookup returns CDR1 SNHLY and CDR2 FYNNEI. V gave up 5 bases and J gave up 3 bases, with 9 bases separating them. This CDR3 is built from 13 residues. CDR3 loop: CASSPGVTDTQYF. CDR3 DNA sequence: TGTGCCAGCAGTCCGGGAGTAACAGATACGCAGTATTTT.

The rearrangement uses TRBV12-3 or TRBV12-4 and TRBJ2-7; D gene ambiguous. V lost 5 bases to trimming and J lost 2 bases, with 13 bases between them. The CDR3 runs 14 residues. In nucleotides, the CDR3 is TGTGCCAGCAGTCTCTCCGGGTTCCCCTACGAGCAGTACTTC. It translates to CASSLSGFPYEQYF.

The CDR3 loop reads CASSTSDGAYGYTF. DNA of the CDR3: TGTGCCAGCAGCACCTCGGACGGGGCCTATGGCTACACCTTC. The chain couples TRBV7-9 to TRBJ1-2; tentative D call: TRBD1 (5 bases). The CDR3 has 14 residues. The germline V gene has CDR1 SEHNR and CDR2 FQNEAQ (reference sequence). Trimming removed 5 bases at V and 4 bases at J, with 14 bases between.

V usage is TRBV7-9 and J usage is TRBJ2-5, with TRBD1 matching 10 bases. The CDR3 runs 16 residues. Unmatched junction bases numbered 9, after V lost 4 bases and J lost 4 bases. Germline lookup yields CDR1 SEHNR and CDR2 FQNEAQ (reference sequence). CDR3 DNA sequence: TGTGCCAGCAGCTCCCGGACAGGGGGTTTAGGAGAGACCCAGTACTTC. Translation: CASSSRTGGLGETQYF.

There are a few counts of this clonotype. V is TRBV19 and J is TRBJ2-1, with no clear D. Germline lookup yields CDR1 LNHDA and CDR2 SQIVND (reference sequence). V lost 4 bases and J 0 bases, leaving 10 bases between the germline ends. The CDR3 is made up of 15 amino acids. CDR3 nucleotides: TGTGCCAGTAGTACTACAGTGAGCTCCTACAATGAGCAGTTCTTC. Amino acid sequence: CASSTTVSSYNEQFF.

This clonotype was found many times. The rearrangement uses TRBV20-1 and TRBJ2-1; 7 positions agree with TRBD2. The germline V gene has CDR1 DFQATT and CDR2 SNEGSKA (reference sequence). After removal of 0 bases from V and 5 bases from J, the junction contained 4 bases not matched to a gene. CDR3 size: 14 residues. The CDR3 DNA is TGCAGTGCTAGAGAGTTGGGGAGGGACAATGAGCAGTTCTTC. The encoded protein is CSARELGRDNEQFF.

The CDR3 DNA reads as TGTGCCAGTAGTATATTCCTCGACAGGGGTGGGAATGAGCAGTTCTTC. Translated, it gives CASSIFLDRGGNEQFF. The chain carries TRBV19 and TRBJ2-1, with 8 bases matching TRBD1. The CDR3 has 16 amino acids. The germline V gene has CDR1 LNHDA and CDR2 SQIVND (reference sequence). J was trimmed by 7 bases and V by 2 bases; bases with no gene match: 10.

V gene TRBV5-1 combines with J gene TRBJ2-1; 12 bases match TRBD2. The CDR3 consists of 15 residues. Looked up from germline, CDR1 is SGHRS and CDR2 is YFSETQ. The V segment lost 3 bases and the J segment 10 bases; nucleotides outside the gene matches: 8. The CDR3 sequence is CASSSETSGRLEQFF. CDR3 DNA sequence: TGCGCCAGCAGCTCGGAAACTAGCGGGAGGTTGGAGCAGTTCTTC.

In this sample, this clonotype turned up many times. The chain employs TRBV28 and TRBJ2-7; 12 bases align to TRBD1. V shed 8 bases, J shed 6 bases, and the junction held 11 bases outside the gene matches. The CDR3 extends over 15 amino acids. Germline CDR1 is MDHEN and CDR2 is SYDVKM. The CDR3, as DNA: TGTGCCAGCGGGGGGGCCCGGGACAGGGGGCTCGAGCAGTACTTC. This translates into CASGGARDRGLEQYF.

This clonotype was counted a single time. The V call is TRBV12-3 or TRBV12-4, the J call TRBJ2-1; D is perhaps TRBD1 (6 bases). The CDR3 totals 13 residues. Trimming pared 6 bases from V and 8 bases from J, leaving 14 bases between. The CDR3 protein is CASSRDILHEQFF. The CDR3 region has the DNA TGTGCCAGCAGCCGGGACATCCTCCATGAGCAGTTCTTC.

This clonotype was seen at least ten times. The gene calls are TRBV18 and TRBJ2-3; possible D gene TRBD2, 6 bases. The CDR3 consists of 15 residues. Germline CDR1 and CDR2: KGHSH and LQKENI. The V and J ends lost 1 base and 8 bases respectively, with 16 bases between them. CDR3 in DNA: TGTGCCAGCTCACCACGGGGACTCGGGCAGGGTACGCAGTATTTT. It encodes CASSPRGLGQGTQYF.

Ten or more counts support this clonotype. J is TRBJ1-5 and V is TRBV2; D gene unclear. Germline V lookup: CDR1 SNHLY, CDR2 FYNNEI. The CDR3 runs to 15 residues. V was clipped by 2 bases and J by 1 base, with 9 bases between them. CDR3 sequence (DNA): TGTGCCAGCAGTGAAACTCCAAGGAGCAATCAGCCCCAGCATTTT. It codes for CASSETPRSNQPQHF.

This clonotype occurred many times. This rearrangement joins TRBV3-1 to TRBJ1-1, with 9 bases fitting TRBD1. V gave up 0 bases and J gave up 11 bases; unmatched junction bases: 7. In germline, CDR1 is LGHDT, CDR2 YNNKEL (reference sequence). The CDR3 sequence is 14 residues long. In DNA, the CDR3 is TGTGCCAGCAGCCAAGATGTGGGACAGGGTTCGGCTTTCTTT. It encodes CASSQDVGQGSAFF.

The chain couples TRBV28 to TRBJ2-7; D remains unclear. Trimming shortened V by 2 bases and J by 2 bases, and 10 bases separated the two germline ends. Germline V gene data show CDR1 as MDHEN and CDR2 as SYDVKM. The CDR3 length is 14 residues. DNA of the CDR3: TGTGCCAGCAGTTTAAGAGACCCAGCCTACGAGCAGTACTTC. Encoded protein: CASSLRDPAYEQYF.

This clonotype turned up a few times. The rearrangement links TRBV20-1 to TRBJ2-7; the D gene is possibly TRBD2 (7 bases). Trimming stripped 1 base from V and 4 bases from J, with 14 bases between. The germline V gene encodes CDR1 DFQATT and CDR2 SNEGSKA (reference sequence). The CDR3 is 14 residues long. CDR3 amino acids: CSARGGGRIYEQYF. In nucleotides, the CDR3 is TGCAGTGCTAGAGGGGGGGGCCGTATATACGAGCAGTACTTC.

This clonotype was counted many times. The genes are TRBV29-1 and TRBJ2-7; D is uncertain. This CDR3 spans 12 amino acids. With 4 bases removed from V and 0 bases from J, the gap between germline ends came to 7 bases. Germline CDR1 is SQVTM and CDR2 is ANQGSEA. The CDR3 sequence: CSVAPNSYEQYF. The CDR3, as DNA: TGCAGCGTTGCTCCTAACTCCTACGAGCAGTACTTC.

The genes are TRBV11-2 and TRBJ2-3; TRBD2 agrees at 10 bases. Germline-derived CDR1 and CDR2 are SGHAT and FQNNGV. Trimming cost V 4 bases and J 1 base; bases outside gene matches: 17. The CDR3 contains 20 residues. Written as DNA, the CDR3 is TGTGCCAGCAGCTCCCCCTTAGTAGCGGGAGGTGCTGGAGGCACAGATACGCAGTATTTT. Its protein product is CASSSPLVAGGAGGTDTQYF.

This clonotype has a count of ten or more. CDR3 region: CASSEIEGLAGVEQYF. CDR3 coding DNA: TGTGCCAGCAGCGAAATCGAAGGACTAGCGGGAGTCGAGCAGTACTTC. The chain carries TRBV6-1 and TRBJ2-7, with 13 nucleotides matching TRBD2. The length of the CDR3 is 16 residues. CDR1 MNHNS and CDR2 SASEGT come from the germline V gene. Germline trimming cut 6 bases from V and 6 bases from J; bases unmatched to any gene: 11.

Worth noting for this clonotype: Being one base from a much bigger clone, this may be a read error. The chain employs TRBV20-1 and TRBJ2-5, with no clear D. The CDR3 extends over 11 amino acids. Trimming took off 6 bases at V and 2 bases at J, with 7 bases between the two ends. From germline, CDR1 is DFQATT and CDR2 SNEGSKA (reference sequence). As DNA, the CDR3 is TGCAGTGCAGAGCAGCAAGAGACCCAGTACTTC. Amino acid sequence: CSAEQQETQYF.

This chain uses TRBV27 with TRBJ2-7; 8 bases match TRBD1. The CDR3 runs to 15 residues. Germline lookup yields CDR1 MNHEY and CDR2 SMNVEV (reference sequence). Losses at the gene ends were 3 bases for V and 6 bases for J; bases not matched to a gene: 10. The CDR3 protein is CASSFPGGAYSEQYF. As DNA, the CDR3 is TGTGCCAGCAGTTTTCCAGGGGGCGCTTACAGCGAGCAGTACTTC.

The gene calls are TRBV7-9 and TRBJ2-3, with D possibly called TRBD1 or TRBD2 (6 bases each). The CDR3 has 16 amino acids. Trimming stripped 2 bases from V and 4 bases from J, with 16 bases between. CDR1 SEHNR and CDR2 FQNEAQ come from the germline V gene (reference sequence). For the CDR3, the DNA is TGTGCCAGCAGCTTAAATTTAGGGGGGTCCCCAGATACGCAGTATTTT. Amino acid sequence: CASSLNLGGSPDTQYF. The complete variable domain, with remaining parts taken from reference TRBV7-9 and TRBJ2-3, reads DTGVSQNPRHKITKRGQNVTFRCDPISEHNRLYWYRQTLGQGPEFLTYFQNEAQLEKSRLLSDRFSAERPKGSFSTLEIQRTEQGDSAMYLCASSLNLGGSPDTQYFGPGTRLTVL.

This clonotype was counted ten times or more. The chain is built from TRBV10-1 and TRBJ1-5; D is possibly TRBD1 (6 bases). Trimming pared 0 bases from V and 5 bases from J, leaving 20 bases between. The CDR3 consists of 18 residues. Germline loops: CDR1 WNHNN, CDR2 SYGVQD (reference sequence). The CDR3 DNA sequence: TGCGCCAGCAGTGAGTCGTATCAGGCGGGGGCGATGTATCAGCCCCAGCATTTT. Amino acid sequence: CASSESYQAGAMYQPQHF.

Many counts were recorded for this clonotype. The junction departs from the called germline gene at one end, perhaps through a read error. This sequence joins TRBV12-3 or TRBV12-4 and TRBJ2-1; no definite D call. CDR3 length: 11 residues. Here the CDR3 DNA reads TGTACCAGCAGTTTTGGAGATGAGCAGTTCTTC. It codes for CTSSFGDEQFF.